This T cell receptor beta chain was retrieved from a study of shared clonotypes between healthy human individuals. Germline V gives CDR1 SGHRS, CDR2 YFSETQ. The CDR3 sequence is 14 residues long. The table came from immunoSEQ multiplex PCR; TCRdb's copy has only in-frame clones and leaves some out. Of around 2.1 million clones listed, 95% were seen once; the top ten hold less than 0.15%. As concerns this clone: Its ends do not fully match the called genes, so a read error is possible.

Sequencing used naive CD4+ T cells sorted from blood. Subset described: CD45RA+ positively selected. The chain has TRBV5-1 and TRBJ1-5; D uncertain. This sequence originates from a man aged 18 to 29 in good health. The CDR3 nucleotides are TGCGCCAGCAGCCCACGGGGTAGCGATCAGCCCCAGCATTTT. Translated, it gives CASSPRGSDQPQHF.